Listed below are T cell receptor beta chains from one sample, sequenced in a study of blood T cells in healthy people across ages. Each CDR3 protein gets one entry after TCRdb re-called the 5' RACE reads with MiXCR. Among 750,000 to 850,000 distinct CDR3 sequences, more than 20% were seen once, and the ten largest hold approximately 4%. The same data also contributed to another study, on T cells of mothers and their children.

Material: blood. The receptors derive from a boy aged 10-17 years in good health. CDR3s include the opening cysteine and the closing phenylalanine or tryptophan. A D gene is named only where the DNA matches it firmly. Only some rows state a clone size, as once, few, many or a class for expanded clones.

v_call,j_call,d_call,clone_size,cdr3_nt,cdr3_aa
TRBV20-1,TRBJ1-6,TRBD1,.,TGCAGTGCTAGAGCGCCAGGGGGGTATAATTCACCCCTCCACTTT,CSARAPGGYNSPLHF
TRBV30,TRBJ2-1,.,few,TGTGCCTGGAGTGTCCCCAGTAGAGATGAGCAGTTCTTC,CAWSVPSRDEQFF
TRBV20-1,TRBJ2-5,.,.,TGCAGTGCTAGGTATCAAGAGACCCAGTACTTC,CSARYQETQYF
TRBV11-2,TRBJ1-2,.,.,TGTGCCAGCAGCTCAACGACAGGTTATGGCTACACCTTC,CASSSTTGYGYTF
TRBV10-2,TRBJ2-7,TRBD1,.,TGCGCCAGCACTCACGGGGACAGATACTACGAGCAGTACTTC,CASTHGDRYYEQYF
TRBV29-1,TRBJ2-3,TRBD2,.,TGCAGCGGTGGCCCGTTGGGACGGGGGGAGCGAGATACGCAGTATTTT,CSGGPLGRGERDTQYF
TRBV4-3,TRBJ2-7,TRBD2,.,TGCGCCAGCAGCCAAGAATTTAGCGGGGCCTTCCTCGAGCAGTACTTC,CASSQEFSGAFLEQYF
TRBV24-1,TRBJ1-5,TRBD1,many,TGTGCCACCAGTGAAGGGACAGGGGAGTATCGCAATCAGCCCCAGCATTTT,CATSEGTGEYRNQPQHF
TRBV7-2,TRBJ2-7,.,.,TGTGCCAGCAGCCCTCAGGGAATCGACGAGCAGTACTTC,CASSPQGIDEQYF
TRBV20-1,TRBJ1-4,TRBD1,few,TGCAGTGCTTGGACAGGGAGTGAAAAACTGTTTTTT,CSAWTGSEKLFF
TRBV20-1,TRBJ2-5,TRBD1,few,TGCAGTGCGGAAGGACAGGGGAAGACCCAGTACTTC,CSAEGQGKTQYF
TRBV9,TRBJ2-5,.,.,TGTGCCAGCAGCGTAGCTACATCGGGGGCGTACCAAGAGACCCAGTACTTC,CASSVATSGAYQETQYF
TRBV7-9,TRBJ2-1,.,many,TGTGCCAGCAGCCGTACGGGTAATGAGCAGTTCTTC,CASSRTGNEQFF
TRBV4-3,TRBJ1-3,TRBD1,.,TGCGCCAGCAGCCAAGATAAGGGACAGCCTGGAAACACCATATATTTT,CASSQDKGQPGNTIYF
TRBV5-6,TRBJ2-5,.,few,TGTGCCAGCAGCTTTGACAGAACGATTCAAGAGACCCAGTACTTC,CASSFDRTIQETQYF
TRBV20-1,TRBJ2-1,.,few,TGCAGTGCTACCCCGGATGGGGGTCCATACAATGAGCAGTTCTTC,CSATPDGGPYNEQFF
TRBV20-1,TRBJ1-3,TRBD1,.,TGCAGTGCTAAAAGACAGGGAGCTGGAAACACCATATATTTT,CSAKRQGAGNTIYF
TRBV27,TRBJ2-7,TRBD2,few,TGTGCCAGCAGTGAACTAGCGGGGAAATACGAGCAGTACTTC,CASSELAGKYEQYF
TRBV28,TRBJ2-5,.,.,TGTGCCAGCAGTTGGTCAACCACCTACGTGGAGCAGTACTTC,CASSWSTTYVEQYF
TRBV9,TRBJ1-2,.,many,TGTGCCAGCAGCCCCACCGATGGCTATGGCTACACCTTC,CASSPTDGYGYTF
TRBV12-3/TRBV12-4,TRBJ1-4,.,.,TGTGCCAGCAGTTCGGAGGGTCTGGGGGCCGTAAAACTGTTTTTT,CASSSEGLGAVKLFF
TRBV12-3/TRBV12-4,TRBJ2-3,TRBD1,.,TGTGCCAGCAGTTTAGGGACAGGGGGCGCGGCGGTTCAGGCAGATACGCAGTATTTT,CASSLGTGGAAVQADTQYF
TRBV27,TRBJ2-7,.,few,TGTGCCAGCAGCACCTACGTAAAAAGCTCCTACGAGCAGTACTTC,CASSTYVKSSYEQYF
TRBV7-9,TRBJ2-7,.,.,TGTGCCAGCAGCTTAGTATCGTCCAGGGACGAGCAGTACTTC,CASSLVSSRDEQYF
TRBV6-1,TRBJ2-4,TRBD1,few,TGTGCCAGCAGTGAATTCCAGGGGGCGACCGCCAAAAACATTCAGTACTTC,CASSEFQGATAKNIQYF
TRBV6-5,TRBJ2-6,TRBD1,.,TGTGCCAGCAGTAAATGGGACAGTAACTCGGCCAACGTCCTGACTTTC,CASSKWDSNSANVLTF
TRBV6-2/TRBV6-3,TRBJ2-3,TRBD2,.,TGTGCCAGCAGTTACAATTGGAAGCGGGAGAGAACAGATACGCAGTATTTT,CASSYNWKRERTDTQYF
TRBV3-1,TRBJ1-6,.,.,TGTGCCAGCAGCCTGGGACCCCGGAATTCACCCCTCCACTTT,CASSLGPRNSPLHF
TRBV27,TRBJ2-7,.,.,TGTGCCAGCAGTACCTTGGTGAGCTACGAGCAGTACTTC,CASSTLVSYEQYF
TRBV28,TRBJ1-5,.,.,TGTGCCAGCAGTTTTCTGCAGCCCCAGCATTTT,CASSFLQPQHF
TRBV10-3,TRBJ1-6,TRBD1,few,TGTGCCACTCAGGGGGACGATTATAATTCACCCCTCCACTTT,CATQGDDYNSPLHF
TRBV19,TRBJ1-1,.,.,TGTGCCAGTAGTATCCAGGTTAGTGGCACTGAAGCTTTCTTT,CASSIQVSGTEAFF
TRBV20-1,TRBJ2-5,TRBD2,few,TGCAGTGCTCGACTAGCGGGCCCGCGGGAGACCCAGTACTTC,CSARLAGPRETQYF
TRBV18,TRBJ2-1,TRBD2,many,TGTGCCAGCTCACAGGGACTAGCGGGGGAGCAGTTCTTC,CASSQGLAGEQFF
TRBV28,TRBJ2-5,.,few,TGTGCCAGCAGTTTGTCCCCAACCTTGATCCAAGAGACCCAGTACTTC,CASSLSPTLIQETQYF
TRBV27,TRBJ2-7,TRBD2,few,TGTGCCAGCAGTTCCCGACTAGCGGGAGGGCAGCACGAGCAGTACTTC,CASSSRLAGGQHEQYF
TRBV4-3,TRBJ2-7,.,few,TGCGCCAGCAGCCAAGATCCGGCTGGGACCTCCTACGAGCAGTACTTC,CASSQDPAGTSYEQYF
TRBV12-3/TRBV12-4,TRBJ2-3,TRBD1,.,TGTGCCAGCAGTGTCGACAGGGGGCTCACAGATACGCAGTATTTT,CASSVDRGLTDTQYF
TRBV20-1,TRBJ2-1,.,.,TGCAGTGCGGCCGACAGGCGTTCCTACAATGAGCAGTTCTTC,CSAADRRSYNEQFF
TRBV7-2,TRBJ2-5,.,few,TGTGCCAGCAGCTCTTCTTCGGCGGAGGAGACCCAGTACTTC,CASSSSSAEETQYF
TRBV2,TRBJ2-1,TRBD2,.,TGTGCCAGCAGTGAAGGGCCGGGACTAGCTGACTACAATGAGCAGTTCTTC,CASSEGPGLADYNEQFF
TRBV7-9,TRBJ2-7,.,few,TGTGCCAGCAGCTCGTTACCCGGGACGCCTTTCTCCTACGAGCAGTACTTC,CASSSLPGTPFSYEQYF
TRBV27,TRBJ2-7,TRBD1,.,TGTGCCAGCAGTTTAATCTCAGGGGGCGTGAGTATCTACGAGCAGTACTTC,CASSLISGGVSIYEQYF
TRBV4-1,TRBJ2-1,.,few,TGCGCCAGCAGCCAAACCCCTCTGGGTGAGCAGTTCTTC,CASSQTPLGEQFF
TRBV20-1,TRBJ2-3,.,few,TGCAGTGCCCACCCCCCATTACGGCCTCGCGGTGCAGATACGCAGTATTTT,CSAHPPLRPRGADTQYF
TRBV12-3/TRBV12-4,TRBJ2-5,TRBD2,.,TGTGCCAGCAGTTATCTAGCGGGGGTCTTTCAAGAGACCCAGTACTTC,CASSYLAGVFQETQYF
TRBV28,TRBJ2-5,.,.,TGTGCCAGCAGCGCCCCTAAAGAGACCCAGTACTTC,CASSAPKETQYF
TRBV10-3,TRBJ2-5,TRBD2,.,TGTGCCATCAGTGAGCCTGATAGCGGGAGTAGGGGAGAGACCCAGTACTTC,CAISEPDSGSRGETQYF
TRBV24-1,TRBJ2-5,TRBD1,.,TGTGCCACCAGTGAACCAGGGACAGCGAAACAAGAGACCCAGTACTTC,CATSEPGTAKQETQYF
TRBV27,TRBJ2-2,.,many,TGTGCCAGCAGTTACACTACCGGGGAGCTGTTTTTT,CASSYTTGELFF
TRBV24-1,TRBJ2-3,.,.,TGTGCCACCAGTGACCCGAGCTATGGGGCAGATACGCAGTATTTT,CATSDPSYGADTQYF
TRBV15,TRBJ2-3,TRBD2,few,TGTGCCACCAGCAGAGATTATGGGACTAGAGGTGATACGCAGTATTTT,CATSRDYGTRGDTQYF
TRBV6-5,TRBJ2-7,.,.,TGTGCCAGCAGTTACTCGCTAACCACCGAGCAGTACTTC,CASSYSLTTEQYF
TRBV6-5,TRBJ2-5,TRBD2,.,TGTGCCAGCAGTAACTCCGGACTAGCGGGGTCAGAGACCCAGTACTTC,CASSNSGLAGSETQYF
TRBV7-8,TRBJ2-5,.,.,TGTGCCAGCAGCTTAGTTTTGGGGGAGACCCAGTACTTC,CASSLVLGETQYF
TRBV5-1,TRBJ2-1,TRBD2,.,TGCGCCAGCAGGCTAGCGGGACAATCCTACAATGAGCAGTTCTTC,CASRLAGQSYNEQFF
TRBV20-1,TRBJ2-1,.,.,TGCAGTGCTAGAGATGCTCGCCAGCGTAACTACAATGAGCAGTTCTTC,CSARDARQRNYNEQFF
TRBV5-1,TRBJ1-4,TRBD1,.,TGCGCCAGCAGCAACAGGGGTGCAACTAATGAAAAACTGTTTTTT,CASSNRGATNEKLFF
TRBV7-3,TRBJ2-2,.,.,TGTGCCAGCAGCTTAATGGGTGCGGGGAACACCGGGGAGCTGTTTTTT,CASSLMGAGNTGELFF
TRBV27,TRBJ2-7,.,few,TGTGCCAGCAGTTTATGGGGAACGGTCGAGCAGTACTTC,CASSLWGTVEQYF